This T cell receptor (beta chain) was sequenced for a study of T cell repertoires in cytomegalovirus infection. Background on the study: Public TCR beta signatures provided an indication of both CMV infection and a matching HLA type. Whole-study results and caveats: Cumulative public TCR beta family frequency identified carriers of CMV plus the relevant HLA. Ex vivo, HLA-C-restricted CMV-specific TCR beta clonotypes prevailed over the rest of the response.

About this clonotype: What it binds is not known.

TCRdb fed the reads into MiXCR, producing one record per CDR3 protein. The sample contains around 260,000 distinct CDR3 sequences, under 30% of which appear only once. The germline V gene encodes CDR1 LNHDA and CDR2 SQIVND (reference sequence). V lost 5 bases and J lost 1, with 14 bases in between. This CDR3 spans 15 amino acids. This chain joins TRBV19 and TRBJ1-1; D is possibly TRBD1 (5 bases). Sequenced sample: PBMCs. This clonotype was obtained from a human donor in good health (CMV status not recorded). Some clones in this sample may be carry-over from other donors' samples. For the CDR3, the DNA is TGTGCCAGTAGTCCGGGGACCAGGCGGAACACTGAAGCTTTCTTT. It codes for CASSPGTRRNTEAFF.